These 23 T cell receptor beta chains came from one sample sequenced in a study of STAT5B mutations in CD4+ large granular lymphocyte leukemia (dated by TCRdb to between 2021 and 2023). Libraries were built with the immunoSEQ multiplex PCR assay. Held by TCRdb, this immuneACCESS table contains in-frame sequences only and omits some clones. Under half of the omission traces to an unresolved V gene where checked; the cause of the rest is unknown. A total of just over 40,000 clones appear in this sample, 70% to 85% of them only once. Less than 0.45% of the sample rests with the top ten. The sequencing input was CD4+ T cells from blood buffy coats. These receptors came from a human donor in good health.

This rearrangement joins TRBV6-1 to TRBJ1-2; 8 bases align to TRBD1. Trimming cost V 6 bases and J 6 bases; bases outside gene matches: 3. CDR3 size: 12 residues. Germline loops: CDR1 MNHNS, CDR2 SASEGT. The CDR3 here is CASRWTGHGYTF. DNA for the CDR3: TGTGCCAGCAGGTGGACAGGGCATGGCTACACCTTC.

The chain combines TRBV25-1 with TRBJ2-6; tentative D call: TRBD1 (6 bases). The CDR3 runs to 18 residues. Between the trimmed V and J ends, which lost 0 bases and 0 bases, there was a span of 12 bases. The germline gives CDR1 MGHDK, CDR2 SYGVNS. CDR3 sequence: CASSEYGGQSSGANVLTF. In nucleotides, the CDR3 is TGTGCCAGCAGTGAATATGGTGGACAGAGCTCTGGGGCCAACGTCCTGACTTTC.

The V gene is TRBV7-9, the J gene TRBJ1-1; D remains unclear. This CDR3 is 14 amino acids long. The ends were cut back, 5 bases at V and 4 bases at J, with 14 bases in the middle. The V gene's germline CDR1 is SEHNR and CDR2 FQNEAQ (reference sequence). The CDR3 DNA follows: TGTGCCAGCAGCACCCTAGACATCGGCACTGAAGCTTTCTTT. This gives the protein CASSTLDIGTEAFF.

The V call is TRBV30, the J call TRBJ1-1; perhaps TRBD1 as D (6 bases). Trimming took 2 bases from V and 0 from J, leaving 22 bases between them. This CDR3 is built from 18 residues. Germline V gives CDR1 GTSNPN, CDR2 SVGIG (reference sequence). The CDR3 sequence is CAWSLERDTTRLNTEAFF. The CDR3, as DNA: TGTGCCTGGAGTTTGGAACGGGACACAACACGCCTGAACACTGAAGCTTTCTTT. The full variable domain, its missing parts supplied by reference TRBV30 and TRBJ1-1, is SQTIHQWPATLVQPVGSPLSLECTVEGTSNPNLYWYRQAAGRGLQLLFYSVGIGQISSEVPQNLSASRPQDRQFILSSKKLLLSDSGFYLCAWSLERDTTRLNTEAFFGQGTRLTVV.

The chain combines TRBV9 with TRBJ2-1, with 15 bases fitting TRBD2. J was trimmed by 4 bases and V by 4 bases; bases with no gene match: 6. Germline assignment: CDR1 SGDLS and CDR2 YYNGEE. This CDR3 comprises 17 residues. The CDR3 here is CASSLGLAGGPYNEQFF. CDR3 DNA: TGTGCCAGCAGCTTAGGACTAGCGGGGGGGCCGTACAATGAGCAGTTCTTC.

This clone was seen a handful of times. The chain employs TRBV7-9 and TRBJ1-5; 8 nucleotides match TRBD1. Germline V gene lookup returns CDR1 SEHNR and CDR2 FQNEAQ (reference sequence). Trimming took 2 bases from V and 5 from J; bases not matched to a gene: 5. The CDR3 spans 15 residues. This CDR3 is CASSLSGTGDQPQHF. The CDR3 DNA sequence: TGTGCCAGCAGCTTAAGTGGGACAGGAGATCAGCCCCAGCATTTT.

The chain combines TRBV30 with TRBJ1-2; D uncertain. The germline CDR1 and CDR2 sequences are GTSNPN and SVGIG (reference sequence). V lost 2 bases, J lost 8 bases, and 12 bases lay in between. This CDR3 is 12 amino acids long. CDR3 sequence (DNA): TGTGCCTGGAGTCCCAAGGGATGGGGCTACACCTTC. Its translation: CAWSPKGWGYTF.

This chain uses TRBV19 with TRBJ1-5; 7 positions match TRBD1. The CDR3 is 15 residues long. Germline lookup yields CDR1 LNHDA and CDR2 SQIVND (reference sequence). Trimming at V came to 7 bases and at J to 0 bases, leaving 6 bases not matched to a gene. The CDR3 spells CASTWTGPSNQPQHF. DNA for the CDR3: TGTGCCAGTACCTGGACAGGCCCTAGCAATCAGCCCCAGCATTTT.

The CDR3 region has the DNA TGTGCCAGCAGCTCGGGACCATCCGATGGCTACACCTTC. Residues: CASSSGPSDGYTF. V usage is TRBV5-6 and J usage is TRBJ1-2, with TRBD1 as a possible D gene (5 bases). This CDR3 comprises 13 residues. Trimming stripped 3 bases from V and 6 bases from J, with 12 bases between. Germline CDR1 reads SGHDT; CDR2 reads YYEEEE.

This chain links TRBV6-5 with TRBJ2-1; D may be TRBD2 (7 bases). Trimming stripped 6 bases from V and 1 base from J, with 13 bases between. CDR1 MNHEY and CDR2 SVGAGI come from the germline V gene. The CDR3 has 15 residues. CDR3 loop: CASRRGRGSYNEQFF. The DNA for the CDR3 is TGTGCCAGCAGGCGGGGGCGGGGATCCTACAATGAGCAGTTCTTC.

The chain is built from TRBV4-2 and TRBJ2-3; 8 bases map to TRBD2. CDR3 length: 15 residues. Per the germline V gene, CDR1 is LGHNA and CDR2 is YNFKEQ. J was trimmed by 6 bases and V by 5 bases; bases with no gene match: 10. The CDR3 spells CASSLSSGSSDTQYF. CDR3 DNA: TGTGCCAGCAGCTTATCCAGCGGGAGTTCGGATACGCAGTATTTT.

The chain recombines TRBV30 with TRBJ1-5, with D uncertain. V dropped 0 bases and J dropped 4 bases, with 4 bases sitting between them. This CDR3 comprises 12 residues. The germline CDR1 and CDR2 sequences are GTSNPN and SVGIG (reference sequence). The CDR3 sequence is CAWSVWNQPQHF. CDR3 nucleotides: TGTGCCTGGAGTGTCTGGAATCAGCCCCAGCATTTT.

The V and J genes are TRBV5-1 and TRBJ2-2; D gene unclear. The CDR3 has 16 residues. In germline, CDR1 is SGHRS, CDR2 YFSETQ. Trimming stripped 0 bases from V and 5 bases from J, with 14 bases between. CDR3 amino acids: CASSLAYPARTGELFF. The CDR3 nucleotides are TGCGCCAGCAGCTTGGCCTACCCCGCGAGGACCGGGGAGCTGTTTTTT.

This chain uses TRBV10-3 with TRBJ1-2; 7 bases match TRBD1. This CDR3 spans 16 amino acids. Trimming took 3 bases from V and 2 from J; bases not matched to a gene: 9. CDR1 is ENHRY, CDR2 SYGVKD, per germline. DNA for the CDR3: TGTGCCATCAGTGATTACACACAGGGGAGGAACTATGGCTACACCTTC. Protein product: CAISDYTQGRNYGYTF.

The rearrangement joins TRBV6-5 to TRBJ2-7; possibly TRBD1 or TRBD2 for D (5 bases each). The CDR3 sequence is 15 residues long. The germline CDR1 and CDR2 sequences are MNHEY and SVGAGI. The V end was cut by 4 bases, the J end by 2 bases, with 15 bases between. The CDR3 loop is CASSSGTPTPYEQYF. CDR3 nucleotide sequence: TGTGCCAGCAGTTCCGGGACGCCTACCCCCTACGAGCAGTACTTC.

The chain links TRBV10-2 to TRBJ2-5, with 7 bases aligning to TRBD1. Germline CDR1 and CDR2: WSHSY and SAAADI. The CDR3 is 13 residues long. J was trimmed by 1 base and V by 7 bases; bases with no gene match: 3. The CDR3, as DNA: TGCGCCAGCAACCGGGACAGCCAAGAGACCCAGTACTTC. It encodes CASNRDSQETQYF.

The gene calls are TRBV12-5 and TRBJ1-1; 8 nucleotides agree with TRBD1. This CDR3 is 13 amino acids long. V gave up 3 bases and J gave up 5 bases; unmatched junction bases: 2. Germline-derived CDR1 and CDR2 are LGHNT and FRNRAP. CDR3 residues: CASGLTGGTEAFF. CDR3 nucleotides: TGTGCTAGTGGTTTAACAGGGGGGACTGAAGCTTTCTTT.

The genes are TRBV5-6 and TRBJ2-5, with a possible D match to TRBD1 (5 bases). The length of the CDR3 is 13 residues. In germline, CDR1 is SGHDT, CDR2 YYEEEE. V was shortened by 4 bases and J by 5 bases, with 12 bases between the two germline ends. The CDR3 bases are TGTGCCAGCAGCAAAAGACAGCGTGAGACCCAGTACTTC. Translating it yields CASSKRQRETQYF.

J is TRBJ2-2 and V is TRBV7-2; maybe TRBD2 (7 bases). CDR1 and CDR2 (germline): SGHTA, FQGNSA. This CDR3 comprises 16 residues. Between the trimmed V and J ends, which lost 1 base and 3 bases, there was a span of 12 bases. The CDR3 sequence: CASSLVGGGYTGELFF. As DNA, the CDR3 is TGTGCCAGCAGCTTAGTGGGGGGGGGCTACACCGGGGAGCTGTTTTTT.

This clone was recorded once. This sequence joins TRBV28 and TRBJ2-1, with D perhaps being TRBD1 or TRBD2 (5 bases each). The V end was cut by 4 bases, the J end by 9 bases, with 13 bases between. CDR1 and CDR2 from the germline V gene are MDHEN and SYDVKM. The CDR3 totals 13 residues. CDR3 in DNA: TGTGCCAGCAGTTCGGGACCCCTCCCTGAGCAGTTCTTC. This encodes CASSSGPLPEQFF.

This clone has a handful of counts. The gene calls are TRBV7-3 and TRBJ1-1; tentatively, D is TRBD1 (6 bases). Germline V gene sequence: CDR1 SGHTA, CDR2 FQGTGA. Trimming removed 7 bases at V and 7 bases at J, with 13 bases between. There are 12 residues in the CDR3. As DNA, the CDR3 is TGTGCCAGCACCCCAAGAGGGGGTGAAGCTTTCTTT. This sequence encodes CASTPRGGEAFF.

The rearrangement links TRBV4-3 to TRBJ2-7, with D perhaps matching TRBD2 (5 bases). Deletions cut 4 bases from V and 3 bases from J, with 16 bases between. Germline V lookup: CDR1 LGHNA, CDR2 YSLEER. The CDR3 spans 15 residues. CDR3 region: CASSPGVSTIYEQYF. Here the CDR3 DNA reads TGCGCCAGCAGCCCCGGGGTTAGTACCATCTACGAGCAGTACTTC.

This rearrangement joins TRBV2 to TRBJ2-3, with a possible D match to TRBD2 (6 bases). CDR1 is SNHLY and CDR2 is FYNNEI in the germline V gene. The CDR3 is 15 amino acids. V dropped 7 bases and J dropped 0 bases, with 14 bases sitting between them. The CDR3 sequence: CASTTWGGSTDTQYF. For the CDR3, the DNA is TGTGCCAGCACCACATGGGGAGGCAGCACAGATACGCAGTATTTT.